Each of the 25 T cell receptor beta chains below was sequenced from the same sample in a study of T cell clonotyping in hematopoietic cell transplantation. The time point here: recipient sample about 28 days before transplant, after cytoreduction. Sequencing used immunoSEQ multiplex PCR; TCRdb keeps in-frame clones, though not all of them. The data show some 9,400 clones, roughly nine tenths seen once. Material: peripheral blood mononuclear cells, obtained before stem cell transplant. The receptors here all came from an older woman with acute myeloid leukemia. Some clones in this sample may be carry-over from other donors' samples.

This clone showed up just a few times. J is TRBJ2-1 and V is TRBV5-1; TRBD1 might be the D (6 bases). Trimming took off 5 bases at V and 0 bases at J, with 12 bases between the two ends. The CDR3 is made up of 15 amino acids. CDR1 is SGHRS and CDR2 is YFSETQ in the germline V gene. This chain's CDR3 is CASSPQGDSYNEQFF. CDR3 DNA: TGCGCCAGCAGTCCACAGGGTGACTCCTACAATGAGCAGTTCTTC.

This rearrangement joins TRBV7-9 to TRBJ1-5, with D maybe TRBD1 (5 bases). The CDR3 has 16 amino acids. Trimming stripped 4 bases from V and 6 bases from J, with 19 bases between. CDR1 is SEHNR and CDR2 is FQNEAQ in the germline V gene (reference sequence). In DNA form, the CDR3 reads TGTGCCAGCAGCTCAACCCGGCAGGGAGACGGTCAGCCCCAGCATTTT. It yields the protein CASSSTRQGDGQPQHF.

This clone was found once. At one boundary the junction diverges from the germline segment, which might be a read error. The chain links TRBV30 to TRBJ1-1; D is uncertain. Germline-derived CDR1 and CDR2 are GTSNPN and SVGIG (reference sequence). The CDR3 has 8 amino acids. The CDR3 loop reads CAWSNENF. The CDR3 bases are TGTGCCTGGAGTAACGAGAATTTT.

The V gene is TRBV5-1, the J gene TRBJ1-6; TRBD1 is a possible D gene (5 bases). The length of the CDR3 is 14 residues. Trimming took 5 bases from V and 8 from J, leaving 14 bases between them. CDR1 is SGHRS and CDR2 is YFSETQ in the germline V gene. CDR3 DNA: TGCGCCAGCAGAGATGGGGGGAAGGATTCACCCCTCCACTTT. Encoded protein: CASRDGGKDSPLHF.

This clone was counted only a few times. V gene TRBV19 combines with J gene TRBJ2-4; D is possibly TRBD1 or TRBD2 (5 bases each). CDR1 and CDR2 from the germline V gene are LNHDA and SQIVND (reference sequence). The germline V and J ends were trimmed by 5 bases and 0 bases, with 14 bases remaining between them. CDR3 length: 16 amino acids. The DNA for the CDR3 is TGTGCCAGTAGTTCCCTCAGTGGGGGAGCCAAAAACATTCAGTACTTC. Protein: CASSSLSGGAKNIQYF.

This chain links TRBV2 with TRBJ2-5; unclear D gene. V was cut by 3 bases and J by 2 bases, with 7 bases left in between. This CDR3 has 13 residues. Per germline, CDR1 SNHLY and CDR2 FYNNEI. The CDR3 loop is CASSEPGQETQYF. For the CDR3, the DNA is TGTGCCAGCAGTGAGCCAGGTCAAGAGACCCAGTACTTC.

This chain connects TRBV5-6 to TRBJ1-1; 11 bases are shared with TRBD1. This CDR3 comprises 15 residues. Germline CDR1 SGHDT, CDR2 YYEEEE. After removal of 7 bases from V and 0 bases from J, the junction contained 5 bases not matched to a gene. CDR3 sequence (DNA): TGTGCCAGCGGGGGACAGGGGGATATGAACACTGAAGCTTTCTTT. Encoded protein: CASGGQGDMNTEAFF. Combining the CDR3 with reference TRBV5-6 and TRBJ1-1 gives the whole variable domain DAGVTQSPTHLIKTRGQQVTLRCSPKSGHDTVSWYQQALGQGPQFIFQYYEEEERQRGNFPDRFSGHQFPNYSSELNVNALLLGDSALYLCASGGQGDMNTEAFFGQGTRLTVV.

The V call is TRBV7-9, the J call TRBJ1-1; D possibly corresponds to TRBD1 (5 bases). Germline V gene data show CDR1 as SEHNR and CDR2 as FQNEAQ (reference sequence). Trimming took off 7 bases at V and 0 bases at J, with 12 bases between the two ends. This CDR3 is built from 14 residues. In DNA form, the CDR3 reads TGTGCCAGCACCATTGACAGAATGAACACTGAAGCTTTCTTT. Translated: CASTIDRMNTEAFF.

The CDR3 is CASSLSGHSLADTQYF. DNA for the CDR3: TGTGCCAGCAGCCTATCGGGACACTCCCTTGCAGATACGCAGTATTTT. This sequence joins TRBV7-9 and TRBJ2-3, with D tentatively TRBD1 (6 bases). V lost 5 bases and J lost 4, with 19 bases in between. This CDR3 comprises 16 residues. Germline CDR1 and CDR2: SEHNR and FQNEAQ (reference sequence).

The rearrangement joins TRBV4-2 to TRBJ1-2; TRBD1 matches 7 bases. Losses at the gene ends were 1 base for V and 6 bases for J; bases not matched to a gene: 14. CDR3 size: 17 residues. The germline gives CDR1 LGHNA, CDR2 YNFKEQ. The CDR3 sequence is CASSQGGRDSNYDGYTF. The CDR3 nucleotides are TGTGCCAGCAGCCAAGGGGGGCGGGACAGTAACTATGATGGCTACACCTTC.

This clone came up once. The chain carries TRBV4-3 and TRBJ2-1; D call uncertain. From germline, CDR1 is LGHNA and CDR2 YSLEER. Trimming removed 3 bases from V and 3 bases from J, with 9 bases in between. The CDR3 consists of 14 residues. The CDR3 here is CASSQIGYYNEQFF. The DNA of the CDR3 is TGCGCCAGCAGCCAGATAGGCTACTACAATGAGCAGTTCTTC.

The V and J genes are TRBV9 and TRBJ2-5; TRBD1 agrees at 10 bases. This CDR3 has 14 amino acids. From germline, CDR1 is SGDLS and CDR2 YYNGEE. V shed 3 bases and J 5 bases; nucleotides not matched to a gene: 4. DNA for the CDR3: TGTGCCAGCAGCGCGACAGGGGGCTTGGAGACCCAGTACTTC. Translated, it gives CASSATGGLETQYF.

The rearrangement links TRBV7-9 to TRBJ1-1; TRBD1 agrees at 7 bases. The CDR3 spans 15 residues. With 5 bases clipped from V and 10 bases from J, the junction kept 16 bases outside the gene matches. Germline V gives CDR1 SEHNR, CDR2 FQNEAQ (reference sequence). The CDR3 coding sequence is TGTGCCAGCAGCCTCTTGAGGAGGGGGCGCGAAGGAGCTTTCTTT. This sequence encodes CASSLLRRGREGAFF.

The chain carries TRBV2 and TRBJ2-3, with no clear D. The CDR3 consists of 11 residues. The V gene lost 5 bases and the J gene lost 6 bases, with 6 bases spanning the gap. CDR1 and CDR2 from the germline V gene are SNHLY and FYNNEI. CDR3 coding DNA: TGTGCCAGCAGTCTTGCCGATACGCAGTATTTT. It specifies CASSLADTQYF.

The chain is built from TRBV19 and TRBJ1-2, with 11 bases identical to TRBD1. Germline CDR1 LNHDA, CDR2 SQIVND (reference sequence). V shed 7 bases and J 3 bases; nucleotides not matched to a gene: 13. This CDR3 has 17 amino acids. CDR3 coding DNA: TGTGCCAGTAACTCCCGGACAGGGGGCTATGGGGACTATGGCTACACCTTC. Encoded protein: CASNSRTGGYGDYGYTF. The full variable domain, in which reference TRBV19 and TRBJ1-2 provide the parts outside the CDR3, is DGGITQSPKYLFRKEGQNVTLSCEQNLNHDAMYWYRQDPGQGLRLIYYSQIVNDFQKGDIAEGYSVSREKKESFPLTVTSAQKNPTAFYLCASNSRTGGYGDYGYTFGSGTRLTVV.

The CDR3 region has the DNA TGTGCCAGCAGCTTAGGGCCCCAGCATTTT. Its translation: CASSLGPQHF. The genes are TRBV5-8 and TRBJ1-5, with unresolved D. Trimming took 2 bases from V and 9 from J, leaving 3 bases between them. The CDR3 runs to 10 residues. From germline, CDR1 is SGHTS and CDR2 YDEGEE.

This clone has only a few counts. The chain recombines TRBV10-3 with TRBJ2-5; TRBD1 agrees at 8 bases. Germline assignment: CDR1 ENHRY and CDR2 SYGVKD. The CDR3 spans 14 residues. J was trimmed by 0 bases and V by 6 bases; bases with no gene match: 3. The chain's CDR3 is CAIRDRGDQETQYF. CDR3 nucleotide sequence: TGTGCCATCAGAGACAGGGGCGACCAAGAGACCCAGTACTTC.

The chain is built from TRBV6-5 and TRBJ1-2; possibly TRBD1 for D (5 bases). Germline CDR1 is MNHEY and CDR2 is SVGAGI. Deletions cut 9 bases from V and 3 bases from J, with 17 bases between. The CDR3 runs 14 residues. CDR3 region: CASYRGRGDYGYTF. The CDR3 region has the DNA TGTGCCAGTTACCGGGGCCGGGGGGACTATGGCTACACCTTC.

The chain carries TRBV14 and TRBJ1-2; D possibly corresponds to TRBD1 (5 bases). This CDR3 has 16 residues. Trimming took off 0 bases at V and 3 bases at J, with 14 bases between the two ends. Looked up from germline, CDR1 is SGHDN and CDR2 is FVKESK. CDR3 bases: TGTGCCAGCAGCCAAGATATTGCAGGGTCACACTATGGCTACACCTTC. Translated: CASSQDIAGSHYGYTF.

V is TRBV18 and J is TRBJ2-1, with 9 bases matching TRBD2. V lost 4 bases to trimming and J lost 1 base; unmatched junction nucleotides: 2. This CDR3 has 15 residues. In germline, CDR1 is KGHSH, CDR2 LQKENI. The CDR3 region has the DNA TGTGCCAGCTCACAGGCGGGAGGGTCCTACAATGAGCAGTTCTTC. This gives the protein CASSQAGGSYNEQFF.

The chain carries TRBV9 and TRBJ2-7; 10 bases map to TRBD2. CDR3 size: 15 residues. The V segment lost 3 bases and the J segment 4 bases; nucleotides outside the gene matches: 7. CDR1 SGDLS and CDR2 YYNGEE come from the germline V gene. CDR3 in amino acids: CASSESSGSLYEQYF. CDR3 DNA sequence: TGTGCCAGCAGCGAATCTAGCGGGAGTCTATACGAGCAGTACTTC.

The chain uses TRBV7-9 and TRBJ2-1; TRBD2 agrees at 7 bases. CDR3 length: 13 amino acids. The germline CDR1 and CDR2 sequences are SEHNR and FQNEAQ (reference sequence). After removal of 7 bases from V and 4 bases from J, the junction contained 4 bases not matched to a gene. CDR3 nucleotide sequence: TGTGCCAGCATTTCGGGAGGATACAATGAGCAGTTCTTC. It codes for CASISGGYNEQFF.

The sample holds one count of this clone. The chain carries TRBV20-1 and TRBJ2-1, with TRBD2 as a possible D gene (6 bases). The germline gives CDR1 DFQATT, CDR2 SNEGSKA (reference sequence). This CDR3 contains 11 residues. V was shortened by 6 bases and J by 9 bases, with 12 bases between the two germline ends. This chain's CDR3 is CSAGGALEQFF. Here the CDR3 DNA reads TGCAGTGCCGGCGGGGCGCTTGAGCAGTTCTTC.

This rearrangement joins TRBV18 to TRBJ2-7; D gene ambiguous. V gave up 1 base and J gave up 7 bases, with 14 bases separating them. CDR3 length: 14 residues. CDR1 KGHSH and CDR2 LQKENI come from the germline V gene. The CDR3 DNA reads TGTGCCAGCTCACCACTGGAAAGCTATGGTGAGCAGTACTTC. It encodes CASSPLESYGEQYF.

This rearrangement joins TRBV9 to TRBJ2-1, with D unresolved. CDR3 length: 11 residues. Germline CDR1 reads SGDLS; CDR2 reads YYNGEE. The V gene lost 4 bases and the J gene lost 9 bases, with 8 bases spanning the gap. CDR3 amino acids: CASSPDIEQFF. In nucleotides, the CDR3 is TGTGCCAGCAGCCCCGACATTGAGCAGTTCTTC.